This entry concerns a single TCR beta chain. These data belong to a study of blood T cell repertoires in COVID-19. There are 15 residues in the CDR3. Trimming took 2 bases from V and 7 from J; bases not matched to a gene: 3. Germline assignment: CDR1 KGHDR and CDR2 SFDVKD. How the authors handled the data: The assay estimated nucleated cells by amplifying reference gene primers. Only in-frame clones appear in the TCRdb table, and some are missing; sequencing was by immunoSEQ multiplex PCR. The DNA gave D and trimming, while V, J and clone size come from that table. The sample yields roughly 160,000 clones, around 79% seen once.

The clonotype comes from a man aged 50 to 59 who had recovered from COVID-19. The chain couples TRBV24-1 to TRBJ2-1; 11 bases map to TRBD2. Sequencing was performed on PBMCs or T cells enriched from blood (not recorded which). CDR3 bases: TGTGCCACCAGTGATTATAGCGGGGGGGGGAATGAGCAGTTCTTC. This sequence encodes CATSDYSGGGNEQFF.